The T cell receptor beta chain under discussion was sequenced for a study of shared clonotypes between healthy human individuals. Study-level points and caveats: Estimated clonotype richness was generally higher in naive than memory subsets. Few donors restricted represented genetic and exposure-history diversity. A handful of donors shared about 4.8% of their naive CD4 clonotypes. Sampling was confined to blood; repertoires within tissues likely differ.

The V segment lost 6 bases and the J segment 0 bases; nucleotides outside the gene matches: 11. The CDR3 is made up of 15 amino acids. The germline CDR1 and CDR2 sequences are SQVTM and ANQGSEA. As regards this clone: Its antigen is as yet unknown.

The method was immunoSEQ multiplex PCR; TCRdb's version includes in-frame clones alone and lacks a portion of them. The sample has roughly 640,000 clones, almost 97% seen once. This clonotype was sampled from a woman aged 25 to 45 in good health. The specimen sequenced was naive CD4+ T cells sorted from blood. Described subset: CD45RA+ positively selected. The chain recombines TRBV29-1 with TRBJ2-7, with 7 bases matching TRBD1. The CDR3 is CSVGTQGSHSYEQYF. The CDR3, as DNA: TGCAGCGTCGGGACACAGGGGAGCCACTCCTACGAGCAGTACTTC.